The 8 T cell receptor beta chains given below trace back to one sample, sequenced in a study of cytomegalovirus exposure and HLA in healthy donors. Use of 60 Vbeta and 13 Jbeta primers characterized the PCR. Using immunoSEQ multiplex PCR, the repertoire was profiled, and TCRdb retains in-frame clones only, with some absent. The clone table shows 120,000 to 150,000 clones, with the ten largest holding about 2.2%. The sequenced sample consisted of PBMCs. These receptors all come from a young woman in good health and CMV-seronegative.

V is TRBV19 and J is TRBJ2-2; TRBD2 matches at 10 bases. V dropped 3 bases and J dropped 9; count of bases not matched to a gene: 13. The CDR3 length is 17 residues. The germline V gene encodes CDR1 LNHDA and CDR2 SQIVND (reference sequence). The CDR3 loop reads CASSILEASGRMRELFF. CDR3 coding DNA: TGTGCCAGTAGTATCCTTGAGGCTAGCGGGAGAATGCGGGAGCTGTTTTTT.

V gene TRBV5-5 combines with J gene TRBJ1-1; a possible D gene is TRBD1 (6 bases). V was shortened by 3 bases and J by 3 bases, with 18 bases between the two germline ends. CDR1 and CDR2 (germline): SGHKS, YYEKEE (reference sequence). This CDR3 comprises 16 residues. The CDR3 here is CASSWPGGRGDTEAFF. In DNA, the CDR3 is TGTGCCAGCAGCTGGCCGGGGGGCCGGGGCGACACTGAAGCTTTCTTT.

The rearrangement uses TRBV29-1 and TRBJ2-3; TRBD1 matches 7 bases. This CDR3 region has 14 residues. Per the germline V gene, CDR1 is SQVTM and CDR2 is ANQGSEA. V was pared by 4 bases and J by 2 bases, with 6 bases of the junction left unmatched. The CDR3 sequence is CSVGQGNPTDTQYF. The CDR3 coding sequence is TGCAGCGTTGGACAGGGTAACCCCACAGATACGCAGTATTTT.

The J gene is TRBJ1-1, the V gene TRBV6-1, with 10 positions matching TRBD1. Losses at the gene ends were 1 base for V and 4 bases for J; bases not matched to a gene: 3. The CDR3 has 15 amino acids. Germline-derived CDR1 and CDR2 are MNHNS and SASEGT. Written as DNA, the CDR3 is TGTGCCAGCAGTGAAGAGACAGGGGGCGGCACTGAAGCTTTCTTT. Its protein product is CASSEETGGGTEAFF.

The chain employs TRBV1 and TRBJ2-5; TRBD1, the table's D call, lacks a check against the DNA. TRBV1 is a documented pseudogene. The CDR3 sequence is 14 residues long. The CDR3 DNA follows: TGCACCAGCAGCCAAGATCTTACAGGAGAGACCCAGTACTTC. This translates into CTSSQDLTGETQYF.

This CDR3 is CASSYTENQPQHF. CDR3 DNA sequence: TGTGCCAGCAGTTATACAGAGAATCAGCCCCAGCATTTT. V is TRBV27 and J is TRBJ1-5; D gene ambiguous. The CDR3 covers 13 residues. V was cut by 4 bases and J by 4 bases, with 8 bases left in between. Germline CDR1 and CDR2: MNHEY and SMNVEV (reference sequence).

The chain joins TRBV29-1 to TRBJ2-1, with a possible D match to TRBD1 (5 bases). This CDR3 comprises 12 residues. Trimming took 2 bases from V and 4 from J, leaving 6 bases between them. Germline V gene lookup returns CDR1 SQVTM and CDR2 ANQGSEA. CDR3 sequence reads: CSVERGYNEQFF. In DNA, the CDR3 is TGCAGCGTTGAAAGGGGTTACAATGAGCAGTTCTTC.

The chain couples TRBV9 to TRBJ1-3; TRBD1 matches at 9 bases. V was clipped by 3 bases and J by 4 bases; unmatched bases: 11. This CDR3 contains 17 residues. The germline gives CDR1 SGDLS, CDR2 YYNGEE. The CDR3 protein is CASSAGTGPPGGNTIYF. CDR3 bases: TGTGCCAGCAGCGCGGGGACAGGGCCCCCAGGAGGAAACACCATATATTTT.